The 4 T cell receptor beta chains in this list originate from one sample, sequenced in a study of blood T cells in healthy people across ages. A sample-barcoded 5' primer and a J-beta primer mix were used in a second PCR of roughly 7 to 12 cycles. TCRdb reanalysed the 5' RACE reads using MiXCR and keeps one entry per CDR3 protein. The table shows over 1,500,000 distinct CDR3 sequences, with approximately 39% occurring only once. Sample: blood. The receptors here all came from a human donor in good health.

The rearrangement uses TRBV5-1 and TRBJ2-7; D is uncertain. The germline V and J ends were trimmed by 4 bases and 2 bases, with 13 bases remaining between them. The germline V gene encodes CDR1 SGHRS and CDR2 YFSETQ. The CDR3 sequence is 14 residues long. In DNA, the CDR3 is TGCGCCAGCAGCCAAGACCATACTCCCTACGAGCAGTACTTC. Amino acids: CASSQDHTPYEQYF. The complete variable domain, with remaining parts taken from reference TRBV5-1 and TRBJ2-7, reads KAGVTQTPRYLIKTRGQQVTLSCSPISGHRSVSWYQQTPGQGLQFLFEYFSETQRNKGNFPGRFSGRQFSNSRSEMNVSTLELGDSALYLCASSQDHTPYEQYFGPGTRLTVT.

This clonotype was seen a handful of times. The V gene is TRBV15, the J gene TRBJ2-1, with 9 bases fitting TRBD1. V shed 0 bases and J 10 bases; nucleotides not matched to a gene: 7. The germline V gene encodes CDR1 LNHNV and CDR2 YYDKDF (reference sequence). The CDR3 length is 15 residues. CDR3: CATSRDHRDREEQFF. The CDR3 DNA reads as TGTGCCACCAGCAGAGATCACCGGGACAGGGAAGAGCAGTTCTTC.

The chain joins TRBV7-2 to TRBJ2-7; D tentatively fits TRBD1 or TRBD2 (5 bases each). The CDR3 has 14 amino acids. Deletions cut 0 bases from V and 6 bases from J, with 12 bases between. The V gene's germline CDR1 is SGHTA and CDR2 FQGNSA. CDR3 bases: TGTGCCAGCAGCTTAGCAACGAGGGGCGGCGAGCAGTACTTC. This codes for CASSLATRGGEQYF.

The chain uses TRBV12-5 and TRBJ1-1; D unresolved. CDR1 is LGHNT and CDR2 is FRNRAP in the germline V gene. The CDR3 length is 13 residues. Trimming left V 3 bases short and J 0 bases short, with 5 bases between. CDR3: CASGLSVNTEAFF. CDR3 DNA: TGTGCTAGTGGTTTAAGCGTGAACACTGAAGCTTTCTTT.